A single sample is the source of the 26 T cell receptor beta chains below, sequenced in a study of Graves' ophthalmopathy and Graves' hyperthyroidism. RNA served as the template for amplifying TCR beta CDR3 regions. Second-round multiplex PCR came after first-round RT-PCR with HTBI primers. In TCRdb, the multiplex PCR reads were re-called with MiXCR into one record per CDR3 protein. Of over a million distinct CDR3 sequences listed, roughly two fifths are singletons. Sequencing input: peripheral blood or thyroid tissue (not recorded which). The source is an adult man with Graves' hyperthyroidism.

This sequence joins TRBV7-2 and TRBJ2-5, with 10 bases that match TRBD1. The CDR3 is 15 amino acids. After removal of 5 bases from V and 5 bases from J, the junction contained 8 bases not matched to a gene. From germline, CDR1 is SGHTA and CDR2 FQGNSA. The CDR3 region is CASSPWGQGSETQYF. Written as DNA, the CDR3 is TGTGCCAGCAGCCCGTGGGGACAGGGGAGCGAGACCCAGTACTTC.

Ten or more counts support this clonotype. The J gene is TRBJ1-2, the V gene TRBV5-1; no clear D gene. CDR3 size: 15 residues. Germline V gives CDR1 SGHRS, CDR2 YFSETQ. The ends were cut back, 0 bases at V and 6 bases at J, with 15 bases in the middle. This chain's CDR3 is CASSLARPETNGYTF. The CDR3 DNA is TGCGCCAGCAGCTTGGCACGGCCAGAGACCAATGGCTACACCTTC.

This sequence joins TRBV7-9 and TRBJ2-7, with TRBD1 matching 7 bases. Germline V gene lookup returns CDR1 SEHNR and CDR2 FQNEAQ (reference sequence). The junction had 4 bases not matched to a gene; V was cut back by 4 bases and J by 7 bases. The CDR3 is made up of 12 amino acids. This chain's CDR3 is CASSSSDREQYF. The CDR3 region has the DNA TGTGCCAGCAGCTCATCGGACAGGGAGCAGTACTTC.

This clonotype was picked up many times. The chain is built from TRBV9 and TRBJ1-6; D is undetermined. With 2 bases removed from V and 9 bases from J, the gap between germline ends came to 12 bases. The CDR3 sequence is 14 residues long. Germline CDR1 reads SGDLS; CDR2 reads YYNGEE. The chain's CDR3 is CASSVGNKGSPLHF. The CDR3 DNA follows: TGTGCCAGCAGCGTTGGGAACAAGGGTTCACCCCTCCACTTT.

This clonotype has at least ten counts. This chain links TRBV29-1 with TRBJ2-7, with TRBD2 as a possible D gene (5 bases). Germline V CDR1 and CDR2: SQVTM, ANQGSEA. Trimming took off 5 bases at V and 2 bases at J, with 10 bases between the two ends. This CDR3 spans 12 amino acids. This CDR3 is CSVNSGTYEQYF. The CDR3 bases are TGCAGCGTTAATTCGGGAACCTACGAGCAGTACTTC.

This clonotype was found many times. V is TRBV20-1 and J is TRBJ1-6; D ambiguous. This CDR3 has 13 residues. The ends were cut back, 0 bases at V and 9 bases at J, with 9 bases in the middle. Germline V CDR1 and CDR2: DFQATT, SNEGSKA (reference sequence). This chain's CDR3 is CSAREPGGSPLHF. CDR3 DNA: TGCAGTGCTAGAGAACCCGGAGGTTCACCCCTCCACTTT.

This clonotype was observed once. The rearrangement joins TRBV15 to TRBJ2-2; 12 positions agree with TRBD2. The J segment lost 7 bases and the V segment lost 5 bases, leaving 8 bases of the junction unmatched. CDR1 LNHNV and CDR2 YYDKDF come from the germline V gene (reference sequence). This CDR3 has 16 residues. CDR3 residues: CATSEGTSGFIGELFF. DNA for the CDR3: TGTGCCACCAGCGAAGGGACTAGCGGGTTTATCGGGGAGCTGTTTTTT.

This clonotype was seen just once. CDR3 DNA: TGCAGCGTTCCAAGGGGGACGGGCAGCGAAGCTTTCTTT. It specifies CSVPRGTGSEAFF. The genes are TRBV29-1 and TRBJ1-1; D may be TRBD1 (6 bases). Germline assignment: CDR1 SQVTM and CDR2 ANQGSEA. V was pared by 5 bases and J by 8 bases, with 18 bases between. The CDR3 is made up of 13 amino acids. The complete variable domain, with remaining parts taken from reference TRBV29-1 and TRBJ1-1, reads SAVISQKPSRDICQRGTSLTIQCQVDSQVTMMFWYRQQPGQSLTLIATANQGSEATYESGFVIDKFPISRPNLTFSTLTVSNMSPEDSSIYLCSVPRGTGSEAFFGQGTRLTVV.

This clonotype was observed many times. The V gene is TRBV2, the J gene TRBJ2-7; D gene unclear. V was shortened by 1 base and J by 7 bases, with 11 bases between the two germline ends. The CDR3 contains 13 residues. The germline V gene has CDR1 SNHLY and CDR2 FYNNEI. CDR3 sequence reads: CASSEGRIGEQYF. The CDR3 bases are TGTGCCAGCAGTGAAGGCAGGATAGGAGAGCAGTACTTC.

CDR3: CASSSRAGTSGSDEQFF. As DNA, the CDR3 is TGTGCCAGCAGCTCTCGAGCCGGGACTAGCGGGAGCGATGAGCAGTTCTTC. The chain has TRBV7-3 and TRBJ2-1; 14 bases line up with TRBD2. CDR3 size: 17 residues. The ends lost 4 bases at V and 8 bases at J; junction bases unmatched: 10. Per germline, CDR1 SGHTA and CDR2 FQGTGA. The full variable domain, in which reference TRBV7-3 and TRBJ2-1 provide the parts outside the CDR3, is GAGVSQTPSNKVTEKGKYVELRCDPISGHTALYWYRQSLGQGPEFLIYFQGTGAADDSGLPNDRFFAVRPEGSVSTLKIQRTERGDSAVYLCASSSRAGTSGSDEQFFGPGTRLTVL.

This clonotype was seen repeatedly, ten times or more. Here the CDR3 DNA reads TGTGCCAGCAGTGACTGGCAGGGTGTAAACGAGCAGTACTTC. Translating it yields CASSDWQGVNEQYF. This sequence joins TRBV2 and TRBJ2-7; D may be TRBD1 (5 bases). CDR3 size: 14 residues. Germline V gene lookup returns CDR1 SNHLY and CDR2 FYNNEI. V shed 3 bases and J shed 5 bases, with 14 bases lying between them.

The V and J genes are TRBV7-8 and TRBJ2-7; D remains unclear. CDR3 size: 14 residues. V lost 5 bases to trimming and J lost 3 bases, with 14 bases between them. Germline V gene sequence: CDR1 SGHVS, CDR2 FQNEAQ. The DNA of the CDR3 is TGTGCCAGCAGCGCCACGACTGGGAACTACGAGCAGTACTTC. Amino acid sequence: CASSATTGNYEQYF.

This clonotype occurred many times. The chain recombines TRBV7-2 with TRBJ2-6; maybe TRBD1 (5 bases). The length of the CDR3 is 15 residues. Germline V gene sequence: CDR1 SGHTA, CDR2 FQGNSA. Between the trimmed V and J ends, which lost 6 bases and 1 base, there was a span of 10 bases. The CDR3 spells CASSSGRSGANVLTF. The CDR3 nucleotides read TGTGCCAGCAGTTCAGGGCGGTCTGGGGCCAACGTCCTGACTTTC.

The J gene is TRBJ1-6, the V gene TRBV12-3 or TRBV12-4; a weak D match, TRBD1 (5 bases). The CDR3 has 17 residues. Trimming cost V 6 bases and J 7 bases, with 22 bases left between them. The CDR3 DNA follows: TGTGCCAGCAGCCCTAGAGGCAGGGATCCCGGGAATTCACCCCTCCACTTT. Encoded protein: CASSPRGRDPGNSPLHF.

A remark on this clonotype: The missing conserved phenylalanine or tryptophan at the end of this CDR3 makes a read error likely. Because the CDR3's place on the DNA is in doubt, the DNA is left out and the CDR3 is given as listed by TCRdb. The J gene is TRBJ2-5, the V gene TRBV24-1. The CDR3 comprises 11 residues, both ends counted. Germline V gene sequence: CDR1 KGHDR, CDR2 SFDVKD. CDR3 amino acids: CATSDLNPRYY.

Concerning this clonotype itself: A read error is possible here, since a much larger clone lies one base away. The chain uses TRBV20-1 and TRBJ2-7, with TRBD2 matching over 8 bases. The germline V gene has CDR1 DFQATT and CDR2 SNEGSKA (reference sequence). This CDR3 region has 12 residues. The chain's CDR3 is CSASGREYEQCF. As DNA, the CDR3 is TGCAGTGCTAGCGGGAGGGAATACGAGCAGTGCTTC.

This clonotype was recorded at least ten times. The genes are TRBV12-3 or TRBV12-4 and TRBJ1-2; D not resolved. V was pared by 3 bases and J by 4 bases, with 15 bases between. The CDR3 loop spans 15 amino acids. The CDR3 loop is CASSFEFPSTYGYTF. CDR3 DNA sequence: TGTGCCAGCAGTTTTGAATTCCCGAGCACCTATGGCTACACCTTC.

At least ten counts were recorded for this clonotype. CDR3 in DNA: TGTGCCAGCAGTTTCCCGACAGGCAATCAGCCCCAGCATTTT. It encodes CASSFPTGNQPQHF. This sequence joins TRBV6-2 or TRBV6-3 and TRBJ1-5, with D possibly being TRBD1 (5 bases). Deletions cut 4 bases from V and 2 bases from J, with 9 bases between. The CDR3 is 14 amino acids. Per the germline V gene, CDR1 is MNHEY and CDR2 is SVGEGT.

The chain uses TRBV4-3 and TRBJ1-2, with TRBD1 as a possible D gene (6 bases). Trimming left V 0 bases short and J 2 bases short, with 7 bases between. The CDR3 consists of 14 residues. Germline values: CDR1 LGHNA, CDR2 YSLEER. For the CDR3, the DNA is TGCGCCAGCAGCCAAGATGGACAGAACTATGGCTACACCTTC. As protein: CASSQDGQNYGYTF.

This clonotype was seen repeatedly, ten times or more. The rearrangement links TRBV4-1 to TRBJ1-2; TRBD1 is a possible D gene (6 bases). Germline assignment: CDR1 MGHRA and CDR2 YSYEKL. The CDR3 has 17 amino acids. Trimming stripped 3 bases from V and 1 base from J, with 18 bases between. The CDR3 sequence: CASSHSSQDSYNYGYTF. Written as DNA, the CDR3 is TGCGCCAGCAGCCATAGTAGCCAGGACAGTTATAACTATGGCTACACCTTC.

This clonotype was observed at least ten times. This chain connects TRBV29-1 to TRBJ1-1; TRBD1 might be the D (5 bases). CDR1 and CDR2 from the germline V gene are SQVTM and ANQGSEA. V lost 3 bases and J lost 1, with 12 bases in between. The CDR3 length is 14 residues. Written as DNA, the CDR3 is TGCAGCGTTGAGGGCAGGGCCCCGAACACTGAAGCTTTCTTT. Protein sequence: CSVEGRAPNTEAFF.

The sample holds many counts of this clonotype. The chain couples TRBV29-1 to TRBJ2-7; no firm D call. This CDR3 region has 13 residues. Germline V CDR1 and CDR2: SQVTM, ANQGSEA. V was trimmed by 1 base and J by 1 base, leaving 8 bases between them. The CDR3 DNA sequence: TGCAGCGTTGAAGTCAGCCAGTCCTACGAGCAGTACTTC. Encoded protein: CSVEVSQSYEQYF.

The chain couples TRBV2 to TRBJ1-5; no reliable D call. The CDR3 loop spans 13 amino acids. Germline assignment: CDR1 SNHLY and CDR2 FYNNEI. The V end lost 5 bases, the J end lost 6 bases, and 11 bases lay between the germline ends. CDR3 sequence (DNA): TGTGCCAGCAGTTTTGGGGATGCTCAGCCCCAGCATTTT. It specifies CASSFGDAQPQHF.

This rearrangement joins TRBV12-3 or TRBV12-4 to TRBJ2-2; maybe TRBD1 (6 bases). The CDR3 spans 14 residues. CDR3 in DNA: TGTGCTAGTGGTGTGGGGACAAACACCGGGGAGCTGTTTTTT. Residues: CASGVGTNTGELFF.

This clonotype was seen repeatedly, ten times or more. The V gene is TRBV29-1, the J gene TRBJ1-3; D perhaps matches TRBD1 (5 bases). The germline CDR1 and CDR2 sequences are SQVTM and ANQGSEA. The V and J ends lost 6 bases and 6 bases respectively, with 12 bases between them. This CDR3 region has 12 residues. CDR3 nucleotides: TGCAGCGTCGACAGTTATGAAAACACCATATATTTT. It translates to CSVDSYENTIYF.

This clonotype was observed many times. The gene calls are TRBV19 and TRBJ1-6; D is possibly TRBD1 (6 bases). The CDR3 length is 14 residues. V was trimmed by 6 bases and J by 8 bases, leaving 14 bases between them. Germline CDR1 and CDR2: LNHDA and SQIVND (reference sequence). CDR3 nucleotide sequence: TGTGCCAGTAGCCCCACGGCAGGGGATTCACCCCTCCACTTT. Amino acids: CASSPTAGDSPLHF.